This T cell receptor beta chain is from a study of T-cell reconstitution after alpha-beta-depleted transplantation in children. This CDR3 has 13 residues. Germline V gene lookup returns CDR1 SGHDT and CDR2 YYEEEE. Trimming removed 2 bases at V and 5 bases at J, with 10 bases between. Only a few counts were recorded for this clonotype. Its antigen is undetermined. A TCRbeta library incorporating unique molecular identifiers was prepared. TCRdb passed the PCR reads through MiXCR, listing each CDR3 protein once. The sample lists roughly 220,000 distinct CDR3 sequences, around 7.7% occurring once. Findings and caveats of the study: Several hundred graft clones that had expanded were reportedly the source of alpha-beta T cells about two months after transplant. After one year, T-cell counts and TCRbeta diversity mostly came from new T cells.

The TCR was taken from a male patient aged 2-10 years who had a stem cell transplant for acute myeloid leukemia, so the T cells may come from the graft donor. This sample comprised PBMCs, mostly from graft donor cells, obtained 360 days after TCRalphabeta/CD19-depleted stem cell transplant. The chain combines TRBV5-6 with TRBJ2-5; no firm D call. CDR3 sequence (DNA): TGTGCCAGCAGCTTCTCCAGGCCGGAGACCCAGTACTTC. It yields the protein CASSFSRPETQYF.